This T cell receptor beta chain was observed in a study of T cells in Graves' hyperthyroidism and ophthalmopathy. The sample holds many counts of this clonotype. From RNA transcripts, TCR beta CDR3 regions were amplified. The HTBI primer set served for first-round RT-PCR of the TCR CDR3. MiXCR was run by TCRdb on the multiplex PCR reads, yielding one entry per CDR3 protein. The table includes about 550,000 distinct CDR3 sequences, about 20% detected once. The ends lost 0 bases at V and 5 bases at J; junction bases unmatched: 5. The germline V gene encodes CDR1 DFQATT and CDR2 SNEGSKA (reference sequence). This CDR3 is built from 14 residues.

The TCR comes from a man in his late teens or twenties with Graves' hyperthyroidism. Sequences were obtained from blood. The V and J genes are TRBV20-1 and TRBJ1-1; 8 positions agree with TRBD1. The CDR3 here is CSARDWQGATEAFF. In nucleotides, the CDR3 is TGCAGTGCTAGAGACTGGCAGGGGGCGACTGAAGCTTTCTTT.